The 7 T cell receptor beta chains listed next were all sequenced from one sample in a study of blood T cell repertoires in COVID-19. Method: immunoSEQ multiplex PCR; TCRdb's copy keeps in-frame clones and lacks some. The table records fewer than 200,000 clones, approximately 90% of them present only once. Sequencing was carried out using peripheral blood. Every receptor here comes from a man aged 35 to 55 with active or convalescent COVID-19.

This clone was seen a single time. The rearrangement joins TRBV28 to TRBJ2-7, with D possibly TRBD1 on 6 matching bases. CDR3 size: 12 residues. Germline CDR1 reads MDHEN; CDR2 reads SYDVKM. Trimming left V 6 bases short and J 5 bases short, with 11 bases between. CDR3 residues: CASRITGNEQYF. The DNA of the CDR3 is TGTGCCAGCAGGATTACAGGGAACGAGCAGTACTTC.

This clone has a handful of counts. The V and J genes are TRBV6-5 and TRBJ1-2; no clear D. Between the trimmed V and J ends, which lost 5 bases and 6 bases, there was a span of 10 bases. The CDR3 contains 12 residues. Germline loops: CDR1 MNHEY, CDR2 SVGAGI. CDR3 in DNA: TGTGCCAGCAGTCCGAACGGGGATGGCTACACCTTC. Protein product: CASSPNGDGYTF.

J is TRBJ2-3 and V is TRBV5-4; TRBD1 agrees at 11 bases. This CDR3 has 16 residues. V shed 4 bases, J shed 7 bases, and the junction held 11 bases outside the gene matches. Germline CDR1 and CDR2: SGHNT and YYREEE (reference sequence). CDR3: CASSPPGQGDENTQYF. The CDR3 DNA sequence: TGTGCCAGCAGCCCACCGGGACAGGGGGACGAAAATACGCAGTATTTT.

The gene calls are TRBV28 and TRBJ2-7, with 7 bases lining up with TRBD2. Trimming cost V 1 base and J 4 bases; bases outside gene matches: 13. The germline CDR1 and CDR2 sequences are MDHEN and SYDVKM. This CDR3 has 17 residues. CDR3 amino acids: CASSLFLGGSQRYEQYF. The CDR3, as DNA: TGTGCCAGCAGTTTATTTTTGGGAGGGTCCCAACGATACGAGCAGTACTTC.

The rearrangement links TRBV11-2 to TRBJ1-2; D is perhaps TRBD1 (5 bases). Germline assignment: CDR1 SGHAT and CDR2 FQNNGV. The CDR3 is 13 residues long. V shed 5 bases and J shed 4 bases, with 11 bases lying between them. The CDR3 DNA follows: TGTGCCAGCAGCCCACCAGGGTTCTATGGCTACACCTTC. Its protein is CASSPPGFYGYTF.

V is TRBV5-5 and J is TRBJ1-4; a possible D gene is TRBD1 (5 bases). CDR1 and CDR2 (germline): SGHKS, YYEKEE (reference sequence). Trimming removed 2 bases from V and 7 bases from J, with 18 bases in between. The CDR3 has 16 residues. CDR3 in amino acids: CASSFSAGLLGEKLFF. The CDR3, as DNA: TGTGCCAGCAGCTTTTCGGCAGGGCTATTAGGTGAAAAACTGTTTTTT. Full variable domain (missing parts from reference TRBV5-5 and TRBJ1-4): DAGVTQSPTHLIKTRGQQVTLRCSPISGHKSVSWYQQVLGQGPQFIFQYYEKEERGRGNFPDRFSARQFPNYSSELNVNALLLGDSALYLCASSFSAGLLGEKLFFGSGTQLSVL.

This clone was seen only once. V gene TRBV27 combines with J gene TRBJ2-1, with 15 bases identical to TRBD2. CDR1 is MNHEY, CDR2 SMNVEV, per germline (reference sequence). J gave up 2 bases and V 1 base, and 6 bases lay outside the gene matches. The CDR3 is 19 amino acids. The CDR3 sequence: CASSLFWTSGRAAYNEQFF. The DNA for the CDR3 is TGTGCCAGCAGTTTATTCTGGACTAGCGGGAGGGCGGCCTACAATGAGCAGTTCTTC.